The 26 T cell receptor beta chains in this list originate from one sample, sequenced in a study of neurological immune-mediated disorders. TCRdb reanalysed the 5' RACE reads using MiXCR and keeps one entry per CDR3 protein. The table includes roughly 50,000 distinct CDR3 sequences, 4.5% detected once. The sequenced material came from PBMCs. The receptors here all came from a woman aged 55-69 years with multiple sclerosis.

This clonotype was detected ten times or more. The gene calls are TRBV7-9 and TRBJ1-1; D is ambiguous. The CDR3 runs to 13 residues. Trimming shortened V by 5 bases and J by 2 bases, and 9 bases separated the two germline ends. Germline V gives CDR1 SEHNR, CDR2 FQNEAQ (reference sequence). The CDR3 sequence is CASSDAGNTEAFF. CDR3 sequence (DNA): TGTGCCAGCAGCGACGCGGGTAACACTGAAGCTTTCTTT.

This clonotype was found many times. The rearrangement uses TRBV28 and TRBJ2-6, with 7 bases aligning to TRBD2. The V gene end was trimmed by 6 bases and the J gene end by 11 bases; junction bases not matched to a gene: 4. The germline V gene has CDR1 MDHEN and CDR2 SYDVKM. The CDR3 is 12 residues long. CDR3 residues: CASRGEGHVLTF. The DNA of the CDR3 is TGTGCCAGCAGGGGGGAGGGCCACGTCCTGACTTTC.

There are many counts of this clonotype. The chain links TRBV29-1 to TRBJ2-5; 7 positions match TRBD1. Trimming cost V 6 bases and J 1 base; bases outside gene matches: 5. This CDR3 is built from 13 residues. Germline lookup yields CDR1 SQVTM and CDR2 ANQGSEA. Here the CDR3 DNA reads TGCAGCGTGGTACAGGGGACCCAAGAGACCCAGTACTTC. Residues: CSVVQGTQETQYF.

Comments on this clonotype: Compared with germline, one end of the junction differs, possibly owing to a read error. The chain employs TRBV20-1 and TRBJ1-5; D gene unclear. CDR3 length equals 15 residues. Germline V gene lookup returns CDR1 DFQATT and CDR2 SNEGSKA (reference sequence). The CDR3 reads CSARPSGSKNQPQNF. The CDR3 nucleotides read TGCAGTGCTAGACCCTCGGGTTCCAAGAATCAGCCCCAGAATTTT.

CDR3 coding DNA: TGTGCCAGCAAAGAGCAGGGGACAGATACGCAGTATTTT. It encodes CASKEQGTDTQYF. This chain uses TRBV28 with TRBJ2-3, with D maybe TRBD1 (6 bases). The CDR3 has 13 amino acids. V was shortened by 7 bases and J by 3 bases, with 11 bases between the two germline ends. Germline CDR1 and CDR2: MDHEN and SYDVKM.

This clonotype was seen repeatedly, ten times or more. The V gene is TRBV3-1, the J gene TRBJ1-2; D is undetermined. The V gene's germline CDR1 is LGHDT and CDR2 YNNKEL (reference sequence). V gave up 0 bases and J gave up 6 bases, with 17 bases separating them. The CDR3 consists of 16 residues. CDR3 region: CASSQDVGWRFHGYTF. The CDR3, as DNA: TGTGCCAGCAGCCAAGATGTCGGTTGGAGGTTCCATGGCTACACCTTC.

This clonotype was counted many times. This chain uses TRBV1 with TRBJ2-7; the table gives TRBD1 as D, unverified against the DNA. TRBV1 counts as a pseudogene. The CDR3 loop spans 16 amino acids. CDR3 amino acids: CTSSLKGRDRGYEQYF. The DNA of the CDR3 is TGCACCAGCAGCCTAAAGGGTCGGGACAGGGGTTACGAGCAGTACTTC.

This clonotype was seen at least ten times. V gene TRBV5-1 combines with J gene TRBJ1-2, with a tentative D call TRBD1 (5 bases). Germline V gene data show CDR1 as SGHRS and CDR2 as YFSETQ. The length of the CDR3 is 15 residues. The V end was cut by 0 bases, the J end by 4 bases, with 13 bases between. CDR3 DNA sequence: TGCGCCAGCAGCTTGGTGGGGCAGACCCTCTATGGCTACACCTTC. It is translated as CASSLVGQTLYGYTF.

This clonotype came up many times. This sequence joins TRBV6-5 and TRBJ1-2; no definite D call. This CDR3 region has 14 residues. Per germline, CDR1 MNHEY and CDR2 SVGAGI. V was pared by 0 bases and J by 4 bases, with 9 bases between. CDR3 DNA sequence: TGTGCCAGCAGTTACTCGACGAGGCCCTATGGCTACACCTTC. Its protein is CASSYSTRPYGYTF.

This clonotype was seen many times. The chain is built from TRBV6-2 or TRBV6-3 and TRBJ2-7; no reliable D call. The CDR3 totals 13 residues. V gave up 4 bases and J gave up 2 bases, with 9 bases separating them. Germline V gene sequence: CDR1 MNHEY, CDR2 SVGEGT. Here the CDR3 reads CASSFSGAYEQYF. The CDR3 DNA reads as TGTGCCAGCAGTTTTTCGGGTGCCTACGAGCAGTACTTC.

The rearrangement joins TRBV6-2 or TRBV6-3 to TRBJ2-2; D ambiguous. Trimming took 0 bases from V and 1 from J, leaving 12 bases between them. CDR1 and CDR2 from the germline V gene are MNHEY and SVGEGT. This CDR3 is built from 17 residues. The CDR3 loop reads CASSYSGKPGNTGELFF. The CDR3 DNA follows: TGTGCCAGCAGTTACTCGGGGAAGCCTGGGAACACCGGGGAGCTGTTTTTT.

This clonotype appeared many times. The rearrangement joins TRBV5-4 to TRBJ2-1; TRBD2 matches 12 bases. V shed 0 bases, J shed 15 bases, and the junction held 7 bases outside the gene matches. CDR3 length: 14 residues. Germline CDR1 reads SGHNT; CDR2 reads YYREEE (reference sequence). Written as DNA, the CDR3 is TGTGCCAGCAGCTTGGGGACTAGCGGGAAAAAAGCGTTCTTC. It encodes CASSLGTSGKKAFF.

This clonotype was counted ten times or more. The rearrangement links TRBV20-1 to TRBJ1-2, with D hard to call. Between the trimmed V and J ends, which lost 5 bases and 0 bases, there was a span of 4 bases. Germline CDR1 reads DFQATT; CDR2 reads SNEGSKA (reference sequence). The CDR3 has 11 amino acids. CDR3: CSAGTNYGYTF. The CDR3 region has the DNA TGCAGTGCTGGGACTAACTATGGCTACACCTTC.

This clonotype was recorded many times. The chain employs TRBV5-1 and TRBJ1-1, with a possible D match to TRBD1 (5 bases). V lost 4 bases and J lost 4, with 20 bases in between. The CDR3 length is 16 residues. Germline-derived CDR1 and CDR2 are SGHRS and YFSETQ. The CDR3 coding sequence is TGCGCCAGCAGCCCCCACCCCAGGGAGGCCAGCACTGAAGCTTTCTTT. This gives the protein CASSPHPREASTEAFF.

This clonotype was seen a handful of times. The chain links TRBV5-6 to TRBJ1-6, with D possibly matching TRBD1 (6 bases). The V and J ends lost 3 bases and 9 bases respectively, with 19 bases between them. Germline CDR1 is SGHDT and CDR2 is YYEEEE. The CDR3 is 16 amino acids. CDR3 in amino acids: CASSSLTTGLRSPLHF. The DNA for the CDR3 is TGTGCCAGCAGCTCGTTAACCACAGGGCTTCGTTCACCCCTCCACTTT. Supplemented by reference TRBV5-6 and TRBJ1-6, the full variable domain reads DAGVTQSPTHLIKTRGQQVTLRCSPKSGHDTVSWYQQALGQGPQFIFQYYEEEERQRGNFPDRFSGHQFPNYSSELNVNALLLGDSALYLCASSSLTTGLRSPLHFGNGTRLTVT.

This sequence joins TRBV20-1 and TRBJ2-7; 7 bases align to TRBD2. Germline assignment: CDR1 DFQATT and CDR2 SNEGSKA (reference sequence). CDR3 length equals 13 residues. V was clipped by 7 bases and J by 5 bases; unmatched bases: 11. The CDR3: CSGTSREYDEQYV. CDR3 DNA: TGCAGTGGGACTTCGCGGGAGTACGACGAGCAGTACGTC.

This clonotype has ten or more counts. J is TRBJ2-2 and V is TRBV21-1. TRBV21-1 is described as a pseudogene. The length of the CDR3 is 10 residues. In DNA, the CDR3 is TGTGCCTTTACGGGTCGGGAGCTGTTTTTT. Protein: CAFTGRELFF.

In this sample, this clonotype turned up many times. The chain combines TRBV4-3 with TRBJ2-3; D gene uncertain. Germline V gene lookup returns CDR1 LGHNA and CDR2 YSLEER. V was clipped by 0 bases and J by 2 bases, with 6 bases between them. CDR3 length: 14 residues. In DNA, the CDR3 is TGCGCCAGCAGCCAAGATAGATTCACAGATACGCAGTATTTT. This encodes CASSQDRFTDTQYF.

In its sample, this clonotype was seen many times. The chain combines TRBV5-6 with TRBJ2-4; the D gene is possibly TRBD1 (6 bases). The CDR3 is 12 residues long. Between the trimmed V and J ends, which lost 3 bases and 15 bases, there was a span of 16 bases. The germline V gene has CDR1 SGHDT and CDR2 YYEEEE. CDR3 nucleotide sequence: TGTGCCAGCAGCTACACTCGGCAGGGGACGTACTTC. It specifies CASSYTRQGTYF.

This clonotype is medium-sized (0.01 to 0.1%) by share. The germline gene is not matched at one end of the junction; a read error may be the cause. The chain combines TRBV12-3 or TRBV12-4 with TRBJ2-5; no clear D gene. This CDR3 contains 12 residues. The CDR3 region is CASSFLGETQYF. The DNA for the CDR3 is TGCGCCAGCAGCTTTTTAGGGGAGACCCAGTACTTC.

V usage is TRBV20-1 and J usage is TRBJ1-2; 8 positions match TRBD1. The germline CDR1 and CDR2 sequences are DFQATT and SNEGSKA (reference sequence). V was clipped by 4 bases and J by 4 bases; unmatched bases: 5. This CDR3 region has 13 residues. CDR3: CSATPGGGYGYTF. CDR3 DNA: TGCAGTGCTACCCCAGGGGGCGGCTATGGCTACACCTTC.

This clonotype appeared a few times. This chain joins TRBV18 and TRBJ1-2; D ambiguous. The germline V gene has CDR1 KGHSH and CDR2 LQKENI. Trimming cost V 0 bases and J 1 base, with 9 bases left between them. The CDR3 has 15 residues. CDR3 amino acids: CASSPPVEDNYGYTF. The DNA of the CDR3 is TGTGCCAGCTCACCACCGGTGGAAGATAACTATGGCTACACCTTC.

This clonotype was seen ten or more times. This chain connects TRBV10-1 to TRBJ2-1; possible D gene TRBD2, 7 bases. The CDR3 length is 14 residues. Germline V gene sequence: CDR1 WNHNN, CDR2 SYGVQD (reference sequence). V dropped 3 bases and J dropped 4 bases, with 10 bases sitting between them. The DNA of the CDR3 is TGCGCCAGCAGTGAACGGGGGGCTTACAATGAGCAGTTCTTC. Translating gives CASSERGAYNEQFF.

This clonotype has a count of ten or more. The chain carries TRBV5-1 and TRBJ2-5; D call uncertain. The CDR3 is made up of 14 amino acids. Trimming stripped 1 base from V and 4 bases from J, with 11 bases between. CDR1 is SGHRS, CDR2 YFSETQ, per germline. The chain's CDR3 is CASSLIVGGETQYF. For the CDR3, the DNA is TGCGCCAGCAGCTTGATAGTGGGTGGAGAGACCCAGTACTTC. Complete variable domain (other parts from reference TRBV5-1 and TRBJ2-5): KAGVTQTPRYLIKTRGQQVTLSCSPISGHRSVSWYQQTPGQGLQFLFEYFSETQRNKGNFPGRFSGRQFSNSRSEMNVSTLELGDSALYLCASSLIVGGETQYFGPGTRLLVL.

This clonotype was seen ten or more times. CDR3 in DNA: TGTGCCAGCAGTTTTGGGCCTATGCAGGGTGAAGCTTTCTTT. Its translation is CASSFGPMQGEAFF. This chain joins TRBV28 and TRBJ1-1; perhaps TRBD1 as D (5 bases). V lost 3 bases to trimming and J lost 7 bases, with 15 bases between them. Germline values: CDR1 MDHEN, CDR2 SYDVKM. The CDR3 has 14 residues.

This clonotype was recorded at least ten times. The chain joins TRBV30 to TRBJ1-1; D unresolved. V lost 3 bases, J lost 4 bases, and 15 bases lay in between. The CDR3 loop spans 14 amino acids. In germline, CDR1 is GTSNPN, CDR2 SVGIG (reference sequence). CDR3: CAWSISLDGTEAFF. The CDR3 DNA is TGTGCCTGGAGCATATCTCTTGATGGCACTGAAGCTTTCTTT.